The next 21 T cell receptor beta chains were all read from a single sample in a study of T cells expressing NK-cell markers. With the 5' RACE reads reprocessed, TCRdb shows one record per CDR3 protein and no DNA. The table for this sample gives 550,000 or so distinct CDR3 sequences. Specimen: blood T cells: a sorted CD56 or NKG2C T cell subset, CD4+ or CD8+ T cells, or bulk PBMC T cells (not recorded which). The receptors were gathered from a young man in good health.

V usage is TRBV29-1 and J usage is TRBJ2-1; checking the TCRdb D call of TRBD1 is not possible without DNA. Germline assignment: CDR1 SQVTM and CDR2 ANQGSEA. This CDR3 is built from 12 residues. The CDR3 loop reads CSVPSAIDEQFF.

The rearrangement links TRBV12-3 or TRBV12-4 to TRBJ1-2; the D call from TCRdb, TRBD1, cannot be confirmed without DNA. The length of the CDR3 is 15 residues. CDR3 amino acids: CASSPGDRGTYGYTF.

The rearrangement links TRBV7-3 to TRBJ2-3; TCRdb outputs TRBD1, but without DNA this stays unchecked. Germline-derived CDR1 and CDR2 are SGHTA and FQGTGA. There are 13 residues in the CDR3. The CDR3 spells CASAGQGVDTQYF.

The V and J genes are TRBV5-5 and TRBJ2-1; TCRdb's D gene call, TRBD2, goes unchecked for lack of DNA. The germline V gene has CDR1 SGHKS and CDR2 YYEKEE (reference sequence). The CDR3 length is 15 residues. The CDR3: CASSLFGEGLNEQFF.

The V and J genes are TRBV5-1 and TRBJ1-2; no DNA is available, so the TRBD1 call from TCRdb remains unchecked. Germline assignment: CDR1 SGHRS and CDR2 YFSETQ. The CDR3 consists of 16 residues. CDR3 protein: CASSPPVAGTNYGYTF.

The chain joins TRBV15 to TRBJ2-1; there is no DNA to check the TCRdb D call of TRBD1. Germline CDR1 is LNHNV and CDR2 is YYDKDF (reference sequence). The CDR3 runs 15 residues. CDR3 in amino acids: CATSPRTGSYNEQFF.

CDR3 loop: CASAGSRTALDPQETQYF. V gene TRBV12-3 or TRBV12-4 combines with J gene TRBJ2-5; TCRdb's D call, TRBD1, is unchecked because there is no DNA. The CDR3 length is 18 residues.

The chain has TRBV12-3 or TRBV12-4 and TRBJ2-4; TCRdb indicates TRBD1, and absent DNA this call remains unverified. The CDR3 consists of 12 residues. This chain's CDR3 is CASSLHRGIQYF.

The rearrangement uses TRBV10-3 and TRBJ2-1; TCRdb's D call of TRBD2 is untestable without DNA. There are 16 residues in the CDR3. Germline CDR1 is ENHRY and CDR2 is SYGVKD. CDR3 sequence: CAISEATSGVYNEQFF.

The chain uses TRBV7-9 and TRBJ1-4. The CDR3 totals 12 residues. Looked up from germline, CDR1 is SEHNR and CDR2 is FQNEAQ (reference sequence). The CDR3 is CASSSRVEKLFF.

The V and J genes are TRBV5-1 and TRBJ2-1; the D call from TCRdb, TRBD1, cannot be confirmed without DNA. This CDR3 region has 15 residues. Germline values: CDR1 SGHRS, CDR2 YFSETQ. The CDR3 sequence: CASSYRAGAGNEQFF.

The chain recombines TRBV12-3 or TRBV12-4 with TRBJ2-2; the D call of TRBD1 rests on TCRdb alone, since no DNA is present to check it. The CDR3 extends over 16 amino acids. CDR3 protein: CASSLWRTVRTGELFF.

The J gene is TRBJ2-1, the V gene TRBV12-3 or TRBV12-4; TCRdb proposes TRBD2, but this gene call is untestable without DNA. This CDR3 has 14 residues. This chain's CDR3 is CASRPIAGGGEQFF.

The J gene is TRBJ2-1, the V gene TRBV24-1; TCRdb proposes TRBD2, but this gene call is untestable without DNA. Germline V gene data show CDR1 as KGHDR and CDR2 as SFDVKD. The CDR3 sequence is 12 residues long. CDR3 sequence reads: CATSVTGLEQFF.

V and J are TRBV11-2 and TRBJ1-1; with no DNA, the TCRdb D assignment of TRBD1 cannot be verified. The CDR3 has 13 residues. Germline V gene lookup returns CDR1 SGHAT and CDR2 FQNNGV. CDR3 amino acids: CASSTGVLGVAFF.

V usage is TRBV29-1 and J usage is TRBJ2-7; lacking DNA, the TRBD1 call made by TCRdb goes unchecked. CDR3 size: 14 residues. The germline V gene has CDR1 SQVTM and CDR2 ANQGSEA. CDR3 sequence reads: CSVYPGQGAFEQYF.

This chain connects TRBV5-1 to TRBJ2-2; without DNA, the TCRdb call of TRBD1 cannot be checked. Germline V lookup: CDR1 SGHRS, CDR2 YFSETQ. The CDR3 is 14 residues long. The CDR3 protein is CASSLDMGVGELFF.

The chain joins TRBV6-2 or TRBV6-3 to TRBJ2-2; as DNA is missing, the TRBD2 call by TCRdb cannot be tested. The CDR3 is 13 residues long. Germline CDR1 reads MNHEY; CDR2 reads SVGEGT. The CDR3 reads CASSTHEGGELFF.

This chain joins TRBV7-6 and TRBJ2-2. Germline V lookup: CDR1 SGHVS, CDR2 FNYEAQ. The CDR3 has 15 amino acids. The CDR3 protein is CASSLGTSAEGELFF.

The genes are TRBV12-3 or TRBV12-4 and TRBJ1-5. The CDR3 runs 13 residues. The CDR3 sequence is CASSEVSNQPQHF.

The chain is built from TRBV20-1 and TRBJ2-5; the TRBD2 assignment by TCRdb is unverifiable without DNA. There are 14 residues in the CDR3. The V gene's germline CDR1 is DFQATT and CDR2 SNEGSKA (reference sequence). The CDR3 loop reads CSALSGRAEETQYF.